Described below is a single T cell receptor (beta chain) sequence and its context. CDR3 length equals 13 residues. Trimming removed 2 bases from V and 3 bases from J, with 7 bases in between. This entry belongs to a study of Ad26.COV2.S vaccination and SARS-CoV-2 variants. Treatment reported: roughly 18 received Ad26.COV2.S at low or high dose, single or two shots; roughly five received placebo; per-sample allocation not given. Collection of samples fell on day 63 after the first vaccine or placebo injection. This person who donated was an adult of 18-55 years in Boston. Wuhan-strain spike was delivered by a replication-incompetent Ad26 vector. Measured with immunoSEQ multiplex PCR; TCRdb has only the in-frame clones, and not every one. The sample gives about 390,000 clones, about nine tenths of which show up once; under 3.5% is in the top ten.

The rearrangement links TRBV12-3 or TRBV12-4 to TRBJ1-1; D gene ambiguous. This clonotype was obtained from a person between 18 and 65 years old who received the Ad26.COV2.S COVID-19 vaccine or a placebo. The source was peripheral blood, collected in a trial of Ad26.COV2.S vaccine versus placebo. Here the CDR3 DNA reads TGTGCCAGCAGTTTAATGATGGACACTGAAGCTTTCTTT. The encoded protein is CASSLMMDTEAFF.